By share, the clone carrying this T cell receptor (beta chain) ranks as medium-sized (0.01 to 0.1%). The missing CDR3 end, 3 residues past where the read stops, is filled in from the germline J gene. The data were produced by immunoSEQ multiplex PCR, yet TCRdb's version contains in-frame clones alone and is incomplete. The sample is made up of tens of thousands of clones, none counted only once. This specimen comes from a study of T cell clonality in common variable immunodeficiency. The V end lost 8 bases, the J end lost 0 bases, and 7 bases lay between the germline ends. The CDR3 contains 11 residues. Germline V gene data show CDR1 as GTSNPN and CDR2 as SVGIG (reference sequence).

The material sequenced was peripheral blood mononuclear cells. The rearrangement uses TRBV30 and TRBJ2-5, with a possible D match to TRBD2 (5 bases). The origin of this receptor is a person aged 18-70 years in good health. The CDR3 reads CAQADQETQYF. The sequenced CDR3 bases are TGTGCCCAAGCGGACCAAGAGACC.